Listed below are T cell receptor beta chains from one sample, sequenced in a study of cytomegalovirus exposure and HLA in healthy donors. The assay was immunoSEQ multiplex PCR, and TCRdb's table has in-frame clones only and misses some. The sample consists of roughly 130,000 clones, roughly 82% of them appearing once. Sequencing used PBMCs. These receptors were collected from a male donor in good health and CMV-seropositive. The CDR3 runs from the conserved cysteine through the conserved F or W. D genes are given only for firm matches. Rows give clone size only sometimes, using once, few, many, or a class for an expanded clone.

CDR3 DNA | CDR3 protein | V gene | clone size | J gene | D gene
TGTGCCAGCAGCTTAGAGTGGGGGACAGGGAAGCAGTACTTC | CASSLEWGTGKQYF | TRBV7-2 | NA | TRBJ2-7 | TRBD1
TGTGCCAGTAGCCTTCAATTCGGGGGATCGCAGTATTTT | CASSLQFGGSQYF | TRBV19 | NA | TRBJ2-3 | NA
TGTGCCAGCGGGAGCGAGACTTACAATGAGCAGTTCTTC | CASGSETYNEQFF | TRBV11-2 | NA | TRBJ2-1 | NA
TGTGCCAGCAGCGTTTTGGGAGATCAGCCCCAGCATTTT | CASSVLGDQPQHF | TRBV5-6 | NA | TRBJ1-5 | NA
TGTGCCAGCAGGGGCTCAACAGGGTTTCAGCCCCAGCATTTT | CASRGSTGFQPQHF | TRBV28 | NA | TRBJ1-5 | NA
TGTGCCTGGAGTGACAACAGGGTGGTGGGTACAACTAATGAAAAACTGTTTTTT | CAWSDNRVVGTTNEKLFF | TRBV30 | NA | TRBJ1-4 | NA
TGTGCCAGCAGCCCCGGGACAGGGAGGGTTCATGGCTACACCTTC | CASSPGTGRVHGYTF | TRBV5-6 | NA | TRBJ1-2 | TRBD1
TGTGCCAGCAGCTTCACACAGGAGGAGACCCAGTACTTC | CASSFTQEETQYF | TRBV5-4 | few | TRBJ2-5 | NA
TGTGCCAGCAGCAAAGCCGGCCGGACAGGGGGCTACGAGCAGTACTTC | CASSKAGRTGGYEQYF | TRBV21-1 | NA | TRBJ2-7 | NA
TGTGCCAGCGGGCGCGGGACCACAGATACGCAGTATTTT | CASGRGTTDTQYF | TRBV6-5 | NA | TRBJ2-3 | NA
TGCGCCAGCAGCCTTACTACGAGTAGCGAGCAATTCTCTGGGGCCAACGTCCTGACTTTC | CASSLTTSSEQFSGANVLTF | TRBV4-3 | NA | TRBJ2-6 | NA
TGTGCCAGCAGCGTAGACGGGACTGAGAATCAGCCCCAGCATTTT | CASSVDGTENQPQHF | TRBV9 | NA | TRBJ1-5 | NA
TGCAGCGTACGACAGGGCGGAGGCAATCAGCCCCAGCATTTT | CSVRQGGGNQPQHF | TRBV29-1 | NA | TRBJ1-5 | TRBD1
TGTGCCAGCAGTACAGGACAGGGGGGCTACACCTTC | CASSTGQGGYTF | TRBV28 | NA | TRBJ1-2 | TRBD1
TGTGCCAGCACCAGCCTCGGAGCGGGAGTCGTAGGGGAGCAGTTCTTC | CASTSLGAGVVGEQFF | TRBV7-9 | NA | TRBJ2-1 | TRBD2
TGTGCCAGCAGCGGTATCTCGGGAGTTTTGGCAGATACGCAGTATTTT | CASSGISGVLADTQYF | TRBV11-3 | once | TRBJ2-3 | NA
TGTGCCAGCAGCTTTACCGTGAAAGACAGCCTCTACGAGCAGTACTTC | CASSFTVKDSLYEQYF | TRBV11-2 | NA | TRBJ2-7 | NA
TGCGCCAGCAGCCAAGAGCGGAGCGGCACAGATACGCAGTATTTT | CASSQERSGTDTQYF | TRBV4-3 | NA | TRBJ2-3 | NA
TGTTCCAGCAGCTTTCTTCGGGGGGCTACAATTCAAGAGACCCAGTACTTC | CSSSFLRGATIQETQYF | TRBV7-9 | once | TRBJ2-5 | NA
TGTGCCTGGAGTGCCCACGTGGGGGCCTGGGCAGAGACCCAGTACTTC | CAWSAHVGAWAETQYF | TRBV30 | NA | TRBJ2-5 | NA
TGCGCCAGCAGCCCCTACGTACAGTCTGGGGCCAACGTCCTGACTTTC | CASSPYVQSGANVLTF | TRBV4-3 | NA | TRBJ2-6 | NA
TGTGCCAGCAGCAAGGAGGGGAGTGGCTACACCTTC | CASSKEGSGYTF | TRBV7-2 | NA | TRBJ1-2 | NA
TGTGCCAGTAGCCCCCGGACACTCTATCAGCCCCAGCATTTT | CASSPRTLYQPQHF | TRBV19 | NA | TRBJ1-5 | NA
TGTGCTAGCAGCCAACAGGGGGGCGAGCAGTACTTC | CASSQQGGEQYF | TRBV7-7 | NA | TRBJ2-7 | TRBD1
TGTGCCAGCAGCCCCCCAGGGTCATTGGTCTACGAGCAGTACTTC | CASSPPGSLVYEQYF | TRBV6-5 | NA | TRBJ2-7 | NA
TGCGCCAGCAGCTTTTTACAGAACACAGATACGCAGTATTTT | CASSFLQNTDTQYF | TRBV5-1 | few | TRBJ2-3 | NA
TGTGCCAGCAGGGCGACAGTTAGCAATCAGCCCCAGCATTTT | CASRATVSNQPQHF | TRBV6-4 | NA | TRBJ1-5 | NA
TGCGCCAGCAGCCAAGATCTTTCGGGAAGGCCCCAGCATTTT | CASSQDLSGRPQHF | TRBV4-3 | NA | TRBJ1-5 | NA